Below, 7 T cell receptor beta chains from the same sample are listed, as sequenced in a study of CD8 T cells in ankylosing spondylitis. Which antigens these TCRs recognize remains unknown. Whole-study findings and limits: Typical of ankylosing spondylitis blood, it appeared, was a TCR beta motif of several highly homologous variants.

TCRdb called the 5' RACE reads again in MiXCR, with one record for every CDR3 protein. The sample holds about 460,000 distinct CDR3 sequences, roughly 5% seen once. The sequenced material came from blood, either unsorted or a sorted T cell fraction (not recorded which). These receptors were collected from a male donor with ankylosing spondylitis.

The V call is TRBV3-1, the J call TRBJ2-1; 9 nucleotides match TRBD2. The germline V gene has CDR1 LGHDT and CDR2 YNNKEL (reference sequence). This CDR3 has 16 amino acids. V gave up 0 bases and J gave up 6 bases; unmatched junction bases: 6. The CDR3 loop reads CASSQDGRGGRNEQFF. DNA for the CDR3: TGTGCCAGCAGCCAAGATGGGCGGGGGGGCCGCAATGAGCAGTTCTTC.

There are many counts of this clonotype. This rearrangement joins TRBV10-3 to TRBJ1-4, with 8 bases matching TRBD1. J was trimmed by 6 bases and V by 3 bases; bases with no gene match: 6. CDR1 and CDR2 from the germline V gene are ENHRY and SYGVKD. The CDR3 spans 15 residues. CDR3 in DNA: TGTGCCATCAGTGACCCAGGGGGCCGAGATGAAAAACTGTTTTTT. It codes for CAISDPGGRDEKLFF.

This clonotype came up many times. The gene calls are TRBV27 and TRBJ2-1; 7 bases map to TRBD2. Looked up from germline, CDR1 is MNHEY and CDR2 is SMNVEV (reference sequence). The V gene end was trimmed by 6 bases and the J gene end by 7 bases; junction bases not matched to a gene: 12. This CDR3 comprises 15 residues. The CDR3 here is CASSPTSISSNEQFF. Here the CDR3 DNA reads TGTGCCAGCAGCCCGACTAGCATCAGCTCTAATGAGCAGTTCTTC.

This sequence joins TRBV27 and TRBJ2-7; 11 nucleotides agree with TRBD2. The CDR3 loop spans 15 amino acids. V shed 4 bases and J 3 bases; nucleotides not matched to a gene: 5. CDR1 is MNHEY, CDR2 SMNVEV, per germline (reference sequence). CDR3 nucleotides: TGTGCCAGCAGTTCCTGGACTAGCGGGTTCTACGAGCAGTACTTC. It specifies CASSSWTSGFYEQYF.

This clonotype was detected many times. The chain is built from TRBV5-1 and TRBJ1-4, with D tentatively TRBD1 (5 bases). Looked up from germline, CDR1 is SGHRS and CDR2 is YFSETQ. The CDR3 is 14 amino acids. V was cut by 0 bases and J by 2 bases, with 5 bases left in between. In nucleotides, the CDR3 is TGCGCCAGCAGCTTGGACAGGACTAATGAAAAACTGTTTTTT. It translates to CASSLDRTNEKLFF.

This clonotype occurred many times. The chain employs TRBV9 and TRBJ2-2; maybe TRBD1 (6 bases). The CDR3 is 14 amino acids. The V gene lost 5 bases and the J gene lost 1 base, with 9 bases spanning the gap. CDR1 and CDR2 from the germline V gene are SGDLS and YYNGEE. The CDR3 region is CASRPGQNTGELFF. Written as DNA, the CDR3 is TGTGCCAGCAGGCCGGGACAGAACACCGGGGAGCTGTTTTTT.

This clonotype was seen many times. This chain links TRBV6-5 with TRBJ2-2; weak D call: TRBD2 (5 bases). The germline CDR1 and CDR2 sequences are MNHEY and SVGAGI. Trimming removed 3 bases at V and 8 bases at J, with 13 bases between. The CDR3 runs 14 residues. CDR3: CASSYGRVRGELFF. CDR3 nucleotide sequence: TGTGCCAGCAGTTATGGGCGGGTGAGGGGGGAGCTGTTTTTT.